This entry is about one T cell receptor beta chain. All enrollees were about 18 to 100 years old and from around 25 US areas. Assay: immunoSEQ multiplex PCR; the TCRdb copy retains only in-frame clones and omits some. The sample comprises 200,000 or so clones, 75% to 90% of which are singletons, and around 3.6% rests with the top ten. This record belongs to a study of blood T cell repertoires in COVID-19. The CDR3 contains 18 residues. CDR1 KGHSH and CDR2 LQKENI come from the germline V gene. V gave up 4 bases and J gave up 4 bases; unmatched junction bases: 11. The V gene is TRBV18, the J gene TRBJ2-6, with 9 nucleotides matching TRBD1. This clonotype originated in a woman aged 25 to 39 who had been exposed to COVID-19. Sequenced material: PBMCs or T cells enriched from blood (not recorded which). CDR3 bases: TGTGCCAGCTCACGAGGGACAGGGCCCCAAATGGGGGCCAACGTCCTGACTTTC. It specifies CASSRGTGPQMGANVLTF.